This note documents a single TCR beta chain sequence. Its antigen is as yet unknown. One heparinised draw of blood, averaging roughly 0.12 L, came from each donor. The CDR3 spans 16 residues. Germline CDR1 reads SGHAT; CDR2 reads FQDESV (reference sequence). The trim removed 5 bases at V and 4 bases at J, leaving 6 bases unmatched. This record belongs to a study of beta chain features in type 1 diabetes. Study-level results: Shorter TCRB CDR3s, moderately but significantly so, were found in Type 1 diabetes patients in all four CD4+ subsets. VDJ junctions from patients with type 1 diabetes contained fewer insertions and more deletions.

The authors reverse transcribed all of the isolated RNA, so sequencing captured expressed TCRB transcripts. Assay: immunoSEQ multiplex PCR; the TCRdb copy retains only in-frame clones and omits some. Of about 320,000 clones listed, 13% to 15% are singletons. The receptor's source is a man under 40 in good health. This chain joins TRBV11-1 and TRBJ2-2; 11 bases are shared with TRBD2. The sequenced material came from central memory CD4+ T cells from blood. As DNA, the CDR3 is TGTGCCAGCAGCGGTACTAGCGGGAGTCTCACCGGGGAGCTGTTTTTT. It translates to CASSGTSGSLTGELFF.